These 2 T cell receptor beta chains originate from one sample sequenced in a study of cytomegalovirus exposure and HLA in healthy donors. Amplification used 60 Vbeta primers and 13 Jbeta primers. Profiling relied on immunoSEQ multiplex PCR, and the TCRdb table lists in-frame clones only, not all of them. Of under 200,000 clones in the sample, about 85% are singletons; the top ten hold approximately 0.4%. Sequenced: PBMCs. The receptors derive from a male donor in good health and CMV-seropositive.

The DNA of the CDR3 is TGTGCCAGCAGCCTCCGGGACAGCTACGAGCAGTACTTC. This gives the protein CASSLRDSYEQYF. The chain has TRBV7-8 and TRBJ2-7, with 7 bases that match TRBD1. Per the germline V gene, CDR1 is SGHVS and CDR2 is FQNEAQ. The trim removed 5 bases at V and 3 bases at J, leaving 4 bases unmatched. This CDR3 has 13 residues.

J is TRBJ2-5 and V is TRBV5-1; TRBD1 is a possible D gene (6 bases). CDR3 length: 15 amino acids. CDR1 is SGHRS and CDR2 is YFSETQ in the germline V gene. V was clipped by 0 bases and J by 4 bases, with 13 bases between them. The CDR3 region has the DNA TGCGCCAGCAGCTTGGAAGACAGGTCTGGAGAGACCCAGTACTTC. Residues: CASSLEDRSGETQYF.